Listed here are 30 T cell receptor beta chains from one sample, sequenced in a study of T-cell memory formation after mild COVID-19. TCRdb reanalysed the 5' RACE reads using MiXCR and keeps one entry per CDR3 protein. The table has roughly 40,000 distinct CDR3 sequences, approximately 7% seen once; the top ten hold 0.6% to 1%. The specimen was PBMCs or a T cell subset sorted from them (not recorded which). These receptors were taken from an adult who had mild COVID-19 (a few samples of this study predate the infection). Cell type and time point are not known.

There are a few counts of this clonotype. CDR3 sequence: CASSEDRGSHQPQHF. The DNA of the CDR3 is TGTGCCAGTAGTGAAGACAGGGGATCGCATCAGCCCCAGCATTTT. This chain uses TRBV19 with TRBJ1-5; 8 bases are shared with TRBD1. Germline loops: CDR1 LNHDA, CDR2 SQIVND (reference sequence). This CDR3 has 15 residues. Losses at the gene ends were 5 bases for V and 5 bases for J; bases not matched to a gene: 8.

This clonotype was seen ten or more times. The chain couples TRBV5-1 to TRBJ2-3, with D uncertain. Germline lookup yields CDR1 SGHRS and CDR2 YFSETQ. Deletions cut 2 bases from V and 2 bases from J, with 15 bases between. CDR3 length: 16 amino acids. Here the CDR3 reads CASSFARSTDTDTQYF. The CDR3 region has the DNA TGCGCCAGCAGCTTCGCTAGATCCACAGACACAGATACGCAGTATTTT.

This clonotype was detected a few times. The J gene is TRBJ2-7, the V gene TRBV7-8, with D perhaps given as TRBD1 or TRBD2 (5 bases each). Per the germline V gene, CDR1 is SGHVS and CDR2 is FQNEAQ. Trimming cost V 5 bases and J 2 bases, with 28 bases left between them. The CDR3 is made up of 19 amino acids. CDR3: CASSPNGGGPGITTYEQYF. CDR3 nucleotide sequence: TGTGCCAGCAGCCCGAATGGTGGGGGACCTGGTATTACGACCTACGAGCAGTACTTC.

This clonotype has a handful of counts. The CDR3 reads CASSYVLAGMYEQFF. In DNA form, the CDR3 reads TGTGCCAGCAGTTACGTACTAGCGGGAATGTATGAGCAGTTCTTC. This chain links TRBV6-2 or TRBV6-3 with TRBJ2-1, with TRBD2 identical over 10 bases. The junction had 6 bases not matched to a gene; V was cut back by 2 bases and J by 8 bases. Germline lookup yields CDR1 MNHEY and CDR2 SVGEGT. The CDR3 length is 15 residues.

This clonotype was counted many times. V usage is TRBV4-1 and J usage is TRBJ2-5, with 10 bases identical to TRBD2. J gave up 5 bases and V 1 base, and 16 bases lay outside the gene matches. Germline V gene data show CDR1 as MGHRA and CDR2 as YSYEKL. The CDR3 length is 19 residues. The chain's CDR3 is CASSQGGGTSGTLGETQYF. CDR3 in DNA: TGCGCCAGCAGCCAAGGAGGAGGAACTAGCGGGACTTTGGGGGAGACCCAGTACTTC.

There are many counts of this clonotype. This chain connects TRBV7-8 to TRBJ2-5; D is possibly TRBD2 (5 bases). Germline-derived CDR1 and CDR2 are SGHVS and FQNEAQ. The CDR3 has 13 residues. With 1 base removed from V and 11 bases from J, the gap between germline ends came to 14 bases. CDR3 amino acids: CASSLVNEGTQYF. The CDR3 DNA is TGTGCCAGCAGCTTAGTGAACGAGGGTACGCAGTACTTC.

This clonotype was observed a handful of times. The genes are TRBV3-1 and TRBJ2-7; 8 bases match TRBD2. The CDR3 spans 14 residues. V dropped 1 base and J dropped 3; count of bases not matched to a gene: 2. The germline V gene has CDR1 LGHDT and CDR2 YNNKEL (reference sequence). This CDR3 reads CASSQAGTSYEQYF. DNA of the CDR3: TGTGCCAGCAGCCAAGCCGGGACTAGCTACGAGCAGTACTTC.

This chain uses TRBV9 with TRBJ2-7, with 12 nucleotides matching TRBD2. The V gene end was trimmed by 4 bases and the J gene end by 6 bases; junction bases not matched to a gene: 8. The CDR3 extends over 15 amino acids. Germline V lookup: CDR1 SGDLS, CDR2 YYNGEE. CDR3 bases: TGTGCCAGCAGCACTAGACTAGCGGGAGTTGGCGAGCAGTACTTC. Protein sequence: CASSTRLAGVGEQYF. Drawing the rest from reference TRBV9 and TRBJ2-7, the complete variable domain is DSGVTQTPKHLITATGQRVTLRCSPRSGDLSVYWYQQSLDQGLQFLIQYYNGEERAKGNILERFSAQQFPDLHSELNLSSLELGDSALYFCASSTRLAGVGEQYFGPGTRLTVT.

Many counts were recorded for this clonotype. The chain links TRBV3-1 to TRBJ1-6; maybe TRBD1 (6 bases). V was shortened by 4 bases and J by 10 bases, with 14 bases between the two germline ends. CDR3 length: 14 amino acids. Germline lookup yields CDR1 LGHDT and CDR2 YNNKEL (reference sequence). The CDR3 DNA is TGTGCCAGCAGCCTAACGGACAGTCGATCACCCCTCCACTTT. Translating gives CASSLTDSRSPLHF.

This clonotype was counted only a few times. The chain is built from TRBV6-1 and TRBJ1-1, with no clear D. The V gene lost 1 base and the J gene lost 1 base, with 7 bases spanning the gap. CDR1 is MNHNS and CDR2 is SASEGT in the germline V gene. The CDR3 loop spans 14 amino acids. The CDR3 bases are TGTGCCAGCAGTGAAGAGGCAACGAACACTGAAGCTTTCTTT. It codes for CASSEEATNTEAFF.

This clonotype has a count of ten or more. The chain uses TRBV12-3 or TRBV12-4 and TRBJ2-2; TRBD1 matches at 8 bases. This CDR3 is 15 amino acids long. The V gene end was trimmed by 5 bases and the J gene end by 4 bases; junction bases not matched to a gene: 6. The CDR3 DNA reads as TGTGCCAGCAGTCCAGGGGGCGGCGGCACCGGGGAGCTGTTTTTT. This gives the protein CASSPGGGGTGELFF.

CDR3 in amino acids: CASSQGTSTGELFF. CDR3 nucleotides: TGCGCCAGCAGCCAAGGGACAAGCACCGGGGAGCTGTTTTTT. The gene calls are TRBV4-1 and TRBJ2-2; possible D gene TRBD1, 5 bases. CDR3 length: 14 amino acids. The germline V gene has CDR1 MGHRA and CDR2 YSYEKL. Trimming removed 1 base at V and 4 bases at J, with 7 bases between.

This clonotype has ten or more counts. This chain links TRBV12-3 or TRBV12-4 with TRBJ1-5; 9 nucleotides agree with TRBD1. This CDR3 has 12 residues. Trimming took 7 bases from V and 7 from J; bases not matched to a gene: 2. CDR3 amino acids: CASTTGGQPQHF. CDR3 in DNA: TGTGCCAGCACCACAGGGGGCCAGCCCCAGCATTTT.

This clonotype was seen many times. The chain carries TRBV20-1 and TRBJ2-3, with TRBD1 identical over 11 bases. J lost 3 bases, V lost 5 bases, and 7 bases had no gene match. The CDR3 loop spans 15 amino acids. CDR1 is DFQATT, CDR2 SNEGSKA, per germline (reference sequence). In DNA form, the CDR3 reads TGCAGTGCTCGACCCGGGACAGGGGGGACAGATACGCAGTATTTT. Amino acids: CSARPGTGGTDTQYF.

The genes are TRBV11-2 and TRBJ2-7; 7 nucleotides line up with TRBD1. This CDR3 comprises 15 residues. Trimming took 5 bases from V and 3 from J; bases not matched to a gene: 10. Germline V CDR1 and CDR2: SGHAT, FQNNGV. The CDR3 sequence: CASSISRGQFYEQYF. In DNA form, the CDR3 reads TGTGCCAGCAGCATCTCCCGGGGACAGTTCTACGAGCAGTACTTC.

This clonotype has ten or more counts. The chain has TRBV20-1 and TRBJ2-1; D possibly matches TRBD1 or TRBD2 (6 bases each). The CDR3 totals 17 residues. The germline CDR1 and CDR2 sequences are DFQATT and SNEGSKA (reference sequence). Trimming shortened V by 1 base and J by 0 bases, and 16 bases separated the two germline ends. The CDR3 is CSARVVGGVSSYNEQFF. The CDR3, as DNA: TGCAGTGCTAGAGTCGTGGGGGGCGTAAGCTCCTACAATGAGCAGTTCTTC.

The table lists this clonotype with many counts. V is TRBV7-9 and J is TRBJ1-1; D unclear. Per germline, CDR1 SEHNR and CDR2 FQNEAQ (reference sequence). V shed 1 base and J shed 0 bases, with 9 bases lying between them. This CDR3 is built from 15 residues. As DNA, the CDR3 is TGTGCCAGCAGCTTAGGGGTGGGGATGAACACTGAAGCTTTCTTT. Its protein is CASSLGVGMNTEAFF.

This clonotype was picked up a small number of times. This chain links TRBV12-3 or TRBV12-4 with TRBJ1-2, with D perhaps matching TRBD1 (6 bases). Trimming pared 1 base from V and 5 bases from J, leaving 17 bases between. The CDR3 is 16 residues long. The chain's CDR3 is CASSLGLVRTAYGYTF. CDR3 sequence (DNA): TGTGCCAGCAGTTTAGGGTTGGTGCGGACAGCTTATGGCTACACCTTC.

The table lists this clonotype with a few counts. The genes are TRBV7-2 and TRBJ1-5; D call uncertain. The CDR3 loop spans 17 amino acids. Per germline, CDR1 SGHTA and CDR2 FQGNSA. Trimming pared 4 bases from V and 0 bases from J, leaving 16 bases between. The DNA of the CDR3 is TGTGCCAGCAGCTCCTTCCGGGTCATTAATAGCAATCAGCCCCAGCATTTT. Its translation: CASSSFRVINSNQPQHF.

The chain recombines TRBV5-6 with TRBJ2-3; D gene ambiguous. The V gene's germline CDR1 is SGHDT and CDR2 YYEEEE. This CDR3 has 11 residues. V was shortened by 1 base and J by 6 bases, with 3 bases between the two germline ends. CDR3 region: CASSLSDTQYF. The CDR3 region has the DNA TGTGCCAGCAGCTTGTCGGATACGCAGTATTTT. The full variable domain, rest sourced from reference TRBV5-6 and TRBJ2-3, is DAGVTQSPTHLIKTRGQQVTLRCSPKSGHDTVSWYQQALGQGPQFIFQYYEEEERQRGNFPDRFSGHQFPNYSSELNVNALLLGDSALYLCASSLSDTQYFGPGTRLTVL.

The chain has TRBV5-5 and TRBJ2-3; 7 nucleotides match TRBD1. Germline-derived CDR1 and CDR2 are SGHKS and YYEKEE (reference sequence). This CDR3 region has 18 residues. Germline trimming cut 4 bases from V and 0 bases from J; bases unmatched to any gene: 14. The chain's CDR3 is CASSPKTGTVISTDTQYF. The CDR3 coding sequence is TGTGCCAGCAGCCCAAAGACCGGGACAGTAATTAGCACAGATACGCAGTATTTT.

The chain joins TRBV7-9 to TRBJ1-3, with D maybe TRBD1 (6 bases). Germline V gene lookup returns CDR1 SEHNR and CDR2 FQNEAQ (reference sequence). V lost 2 bases to trimming and J lost 0 bases, with 20 bases between them. The CDR3 has 19 residues. The CDR3 loop reads CASSLSGTPTSTSGNTIYF. CDR3 sequence (DNA): TGTGCCAGCAGCTTATCCGGGACACCCACATCTACCTCTGGAAACACCATATATTTT.

This clonotype was recorded a few times. The chain combines TRBV19 with TRBJ2-7; 11 bases are a match to TRBD1. From germline, CDR1 is LNHDA and CDR2 SQIVND (reference sequence). The CDR3 has 16 amino acids. The J segment lost 2 bases and the V segment lost 4 bases, leaving 7 bases of the junction unmatched. As DNA, the CDR3 is TGTGCCAGTAGTACAATTCCGGGACAGGGGGCCTACGAGCAGTACTTC. This codes for CASSTIPGQGAYEQYF.

Sample share makes this clonotype medium-sized. The rearrangement joins TRBV16 to TRBJ2-4, with D perhaps TRBD2 (5 bases). Germline V gives CDR1 KGHSY, CDR2 FQNENV. Trimming took 0 bases from V and 10 from J, leaving 7 bases between them. The CDR3 loop spans 12 amino acids. CDR3 nucleotide sequence: TGTGCCAGCAGCCAATCGAGCGGAATTCAGTACTTC. It codes for CASSQSSGIQYF.

In this sample, this clonotype turned up many times. The J gene is TRBJ2-1, the V gene TRBV7-2, with TRBD2 identical over 14 bases. V was clipped by 7 bases and J by 9 bases; unmatched bases: 8. Germline V gene data show CDR1 as SGHTA and CDR2 as FQGNSA. There are 15 residues in the CDR3. CDR3 in DNA: TGTGCCAGCATGGCCCGACTAGCGGGAGGGTTTGAGCAGTTCTTC. Its translation: CASMARLAGGFEQFF.

This CDR3 reads CASGAIRGLRRNEQFF. CDR3 in DNA: TGTGCTAGTGGCGCAATCAGGGGGTTACGGCGCAATGAGCAGTTCTTC. J is TRBJ2-1 and V is TRBV12-5, with TRBD1 identical over 7 bases. V dropped 6 bases and J dropped 6; count of bases not matched to a gene: 14. This CDR3 contains 16 residues. Germline V CDR1 and CDR2: LGHNT, FRNRAP.

There are a few counts of this clonotype. The chain carries TRBV6-2 or TRBV6-3 and TRBJ1-1; D may be TRBD1 (5 bases). This CDR3 is built from 14 residues. The V end lost 6 bases, the J end lost 1 base, and 12 bases lay between the germline ends. Germline V lookup: CDR1 MNHEY, CDR2 SVGEGT. In DNA, the CDR3 is TGTGCCAGCAGGTCCCAGGGAGCGAACACTGAAGCTTTCTTT. Its translation is CASRSQGANTEAFF.

This clonotype has just a few counts. The V and J genes are TRBV6-5 and TRBJ1-4, with D uncertain. This CDR3 is built from 15 residues. Trimming took off 0 bases at V and 6 bases at J, with 11 bases between the two ends. Germline loops: CDR1 MNHEY, CDR2 SVGAGI. The CDR3 coding sequence is TGTGCCAGCAGTTACTCCGGGAGGACGGATGAAAAACTGTTTTTT. Translated, it gives CASSYSGRTDEKLFF.

This clonotype was picked up a small number of times. This chain connects TRBV7-9 to TRBJ1-5; 9 positions agree with TRBD1. This CDR3 region has 16 residues. CDR1 SEHNR and CDR2 FQNEAQ come from the germline V gene (reference sequence). V lost 4 bases and J lost 1; bases outside the gene matches: 5. The CDR3 is CASSSGTGWSNQPQHF. The DNA for the CDR3 is TGTGCCAGCAGCTCCGGGACAGGGTGGAGCAATCAGCCCCAGCATTTT.

V and J are TRBV27 and TRBJ2-1; 13 positions match TRBD2. CDR3 length: 15 residues. Per the germline V gene, CDR1 is MNHEY and CDR2 is SMNVEV (reference sequence). After removal of 4 bases from V and 9 bases from J, the junction contained 6 bases not matched to a gene. CDR3 residues: CASSSTSGRISEQFF. CDR3 nucleotide sequence: TGTGCCAGCAGTTCGACTAGCGGGAGGATCAGTGAGCAGTTCTTC.